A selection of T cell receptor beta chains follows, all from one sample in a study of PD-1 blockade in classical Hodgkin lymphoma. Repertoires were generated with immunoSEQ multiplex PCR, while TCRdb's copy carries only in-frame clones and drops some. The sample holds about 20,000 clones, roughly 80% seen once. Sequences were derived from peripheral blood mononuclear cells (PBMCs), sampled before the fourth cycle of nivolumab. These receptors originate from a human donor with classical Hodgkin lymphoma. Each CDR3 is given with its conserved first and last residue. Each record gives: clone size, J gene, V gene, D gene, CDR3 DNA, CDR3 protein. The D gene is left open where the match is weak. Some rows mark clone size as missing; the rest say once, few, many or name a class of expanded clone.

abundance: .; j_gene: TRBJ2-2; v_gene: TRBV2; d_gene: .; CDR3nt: TGTGCCAGCAGTGTCAGGGTCGGCGGGGAGCTGTTTTTT; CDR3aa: CASSVRVGGELFF
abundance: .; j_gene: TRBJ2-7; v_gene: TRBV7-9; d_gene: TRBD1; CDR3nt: TGTGCCAGCAGCGCCCACAGGGGGCTCGAGCAGTACTTC; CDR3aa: CASSAHRGLEQYF
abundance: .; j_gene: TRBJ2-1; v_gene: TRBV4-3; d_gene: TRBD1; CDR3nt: TGCGCCAGCAGCCAAGAAGGGACAGGGTATGGTTATGCCTACAATGAGCAGTTCTTC; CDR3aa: CASSQEGTGYGYAYNEQFF
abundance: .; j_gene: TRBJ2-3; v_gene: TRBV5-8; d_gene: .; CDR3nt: TGTGCCAGCAGCTTGGTATATGGCCTCACTTCTAGCACAGATACGCAGTATTTT; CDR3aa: CASSLVYGLTSSTDTQYF
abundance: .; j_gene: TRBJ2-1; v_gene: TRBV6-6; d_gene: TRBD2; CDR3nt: TGTGCCAACAGGAGACTAGCGGGGTCTAAGTACAATGAGCAGTTCTTC; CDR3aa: CANRRLAGSKYNEQFF
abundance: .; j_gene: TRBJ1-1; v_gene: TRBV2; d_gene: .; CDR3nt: TGTGCCAGCAGCCCTATGAACACTGAAGCTTTCTTT; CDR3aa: CASSPMNTEAFF
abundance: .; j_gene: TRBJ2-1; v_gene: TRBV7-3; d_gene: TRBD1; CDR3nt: TGTGCCAGCAGCTTAGATGCCGGGACAGCGAGGGGTGAGCAGTTCTTC; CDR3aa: CASSLDAGTARGEQFF
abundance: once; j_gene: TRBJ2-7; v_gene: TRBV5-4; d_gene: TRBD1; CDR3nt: TGTGCCAGCAGCCAAAGGGCGACAGGGGGTTTCGACGAGCAGTACTTC; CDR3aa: CASSQRATGGFDEQYF
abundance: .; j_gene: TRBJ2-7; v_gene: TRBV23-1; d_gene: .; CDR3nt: TGCGCCAGCAGGACCTCCGGGACCATAGAACTTAGCTCCTACGAGCAGTACTTC; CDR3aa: CASRTSGTIELSSYEQYF
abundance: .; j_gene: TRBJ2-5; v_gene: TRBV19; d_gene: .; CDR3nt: TGTGCCAGTAATATGTGGACCCAGTACTTC; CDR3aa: CASNMWTQYF
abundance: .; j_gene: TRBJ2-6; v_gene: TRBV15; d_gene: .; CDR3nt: TGTGCCTCTCGGACCTTTGGGGCCAACGTCCTGACTTTC; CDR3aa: CASRTFGANVLTF
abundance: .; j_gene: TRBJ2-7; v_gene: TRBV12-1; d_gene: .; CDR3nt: TGTGCCAGCAGCTTCCCTAACGAGCAGTACTTC; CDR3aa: CASSFPNEQYF
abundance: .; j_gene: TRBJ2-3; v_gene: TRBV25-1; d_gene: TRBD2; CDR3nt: TGTGCCAGCAGTGAATGGCTAGCGGGAGGGGCAGATACGCAGTATTTT; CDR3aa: CASSEWLAGGADTQYF
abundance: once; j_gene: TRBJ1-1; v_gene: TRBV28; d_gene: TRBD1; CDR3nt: TGTGCCAGCAGTTTACCCACAGGGGGGGGTTCGAACACTGAAGCTTTCTTT; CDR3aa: CASSLPTGGGSNTEAFF
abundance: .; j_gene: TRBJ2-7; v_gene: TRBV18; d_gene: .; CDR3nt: TGTGCCAGCTCGCCATCGGGCCCCCGAGAGCAGTACTTC; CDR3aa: CASSPSGPREQYF
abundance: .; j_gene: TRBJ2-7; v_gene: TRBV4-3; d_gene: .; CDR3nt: TGCGCCAGCAGCCAATTTTCCGGGGACGAGCAGTACTTC; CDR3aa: CASSQFSGDEQYF
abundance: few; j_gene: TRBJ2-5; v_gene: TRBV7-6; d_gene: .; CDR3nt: TGTGCCAGCAGCATCCTTAGGGGGTCGCAAGAGACCCAGTACTTC; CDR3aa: CASSILRGSQETQYF
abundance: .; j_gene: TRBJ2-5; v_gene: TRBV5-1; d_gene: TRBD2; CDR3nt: TGCGCCAGCAGCTTGGCCCAGACTAGCGGGAGTGGGACCCAGTACTTC; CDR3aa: CASSLAQTSGSGTQYF
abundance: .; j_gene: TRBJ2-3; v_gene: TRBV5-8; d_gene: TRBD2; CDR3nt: TGTGCCAGCACCTATTCGCGGGGGGGATGGGGCACAGATACGCAGTATTTT; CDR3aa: CASTYSRGGWGTDTQYF
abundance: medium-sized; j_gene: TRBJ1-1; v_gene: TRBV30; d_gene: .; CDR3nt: TGTGCCTGGAGTTGGGACACGAACACTGAAGCTTTCTTT; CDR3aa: CAWSWDTNTEAFF
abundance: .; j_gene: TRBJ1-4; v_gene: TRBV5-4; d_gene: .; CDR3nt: TGTGCCAGCAGCTGGGCCGGGACGCCGTTGACGCTGTTTTTT; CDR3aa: CASSWAGTPLTLFF
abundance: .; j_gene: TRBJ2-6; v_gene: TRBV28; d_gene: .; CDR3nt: TGTGCCAGCAGTTTCGCCAAACCCTCTGGGGCCAACGTCCTGACTTTC; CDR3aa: CASSFAKPSGANVLTF
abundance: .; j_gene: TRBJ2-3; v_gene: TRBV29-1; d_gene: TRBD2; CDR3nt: TGCAGCGTTGGAATAGCGGGAAAGACAGATACGCAGTATTTT; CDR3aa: CSVGIAGKTDTQYF
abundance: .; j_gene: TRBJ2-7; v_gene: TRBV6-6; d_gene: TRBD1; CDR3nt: TGTGCCAGCAGTTACCTTCCGGGACAGGGGGCGCAGGGGGCTGACTTC; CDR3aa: CASSYLPGQGAQGADF
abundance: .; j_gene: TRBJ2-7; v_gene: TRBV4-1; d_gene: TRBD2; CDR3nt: TGCGCCAGCAGCCAAGGGCTCATCGCGGGGGGACTAGCGGGAGTCCCCTCCTACGAGCAGTACTTC; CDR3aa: CASSQGLIAGGLAGVPSYEQYF
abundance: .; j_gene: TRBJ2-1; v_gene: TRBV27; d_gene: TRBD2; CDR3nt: TGTGCCAGCAGTATCATAGCGGGGGCCTACAATGAGCAGTTCTTC; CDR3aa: CASSIIAGAYNEQFF
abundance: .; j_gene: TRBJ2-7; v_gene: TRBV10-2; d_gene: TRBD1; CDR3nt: TGCGCCAGCAGCGACAGGGGCTACGAGCAGTACTTC; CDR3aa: CASSDRGYEQYF